A single sample gave rise to the 12 T cell receptor beta chains below, sequenced in a study of post-analysis software for immune sequencing data. No antigens are known for them. Whole-study results and caveats: About 5 TRBV segments, including TRBV5-6, TRBV5-1 and TRBV20-1, were more frequent in patients than controls.

Libraries were made from TCR beta cDNA, and they carried unique molecular identifiers. TCRdb ran MiXCR on the PCR reads and lists one entry per CDR3 protein. The sample comprises some 500,000 distinct CDR3 sequences, 45% of which are singletons, and roughly 12% rests with the top ten. The material sequenced was blood. The receptor source for this set is a girl aged 10-17 years with multiple sclerosis.

The J gene is TRBJ1-5, the V gene TRBV20-1, with TRBD1 matching over 8 bases. The CDR3 runs to 15 residues. Losses at the gene ends were 0 bases for V and 3 bases for J; bases not matched to a gene: 4. Germline loops: CDR1 DFQATT, CDR2 SNEGSKA (reference sequence). CDR3 amino acids: CSARDSQGDNQPQHF. The CDR3 bases are TGCAGTGCTAGAGATTCACAGGGGGACAATCAGCCCCAGCATTTT.

The CDR3 region is CSVGRGIYGYTF. The CDR3 DNA sequence: TGCAGCGTTGGCAGGGGGATCTATGGCTACACCTTC. The chain joins TRBV29-1 to TRBJ1-2, with 7 nucleotides matching TRBD1. With 4 bases clipped from V and 4 bases from J, the junction kept 3 bases outside the gene matches. Germline CDR1 and CDR2: SQVTM and ANQGSEA. CDR3 size: 12 residues.

This clonotype has a handful of counts. This chain joins TRBV4-3 and TRBJ2-5; D unresolved. With 1 base removed from V and 2 bases from J, the gap between germline ends came to 8 bases. This CDR3 spans 14 amino acids. Germline assignment: CDR1 LGHNA and CDR2 YSLEER. As DNA, the CDR3 is TGCGCCAGCAGCCAAGGAAGCAGACAAGAGACCCAGTACTTC. It specifies CASSQGSRQETQYF.

The chain recombines TRBV28 with TRBJ2-5, with 11 bases that match TRBD1. The CDR3 covers 15 residues. Germline V lookup: CDR1 MDHEN, CDR2 SYDVKM. V trimming: 4 bases; J trimming: 11 bases; junction bases outside the gene matches: 12. The CDR3 coding sequence is TGTGCCAGCAGTTCACCGGGACAGGGGGACCGCCAGCAGTACTTC. Its translation: CASSSPGQGDRQQYF.

This clonotype has just a few counts. This chain connects TRBV20-1 to TRBJ1-2, with no clear D. Germline V CDR1 and CDR2: DFQATT, SNEGSKA (reference sequence). V was shortened by 3 bases and J by 0 bases, with 11 bases between the two germline ends. This CDR3 contains 14 residues. CDR3 sequence: CSARVGRANYGYTF. The CDR3 DNA follows: TGCAGTGCTAGGGTGGGCCGCGCTAACTATGGCTACACCTTC.

The chain links TRBV15 to TRBJ2-7; 9 bases fit TRBD2. CDR3 size: 17 residues. Looked up from germline, CDR1 is LNHNV and CDR2 is YYDKDF (reference sequence). With V trimmed by 0 bases and J by 0 bases, 6 bases remained unmatched. DNA of the CDR3: TGTGCCACCAGCAGAGATCTAGGGACTAGCCCCTCCTACGAGCAGTACTTC. Encoded protein: CATSRDLGTSPSYEQYF.

The J gene is TRBJ2-3, the V gene TRBV7-8, with TRBD2 as a possible D gene (6 bases). CDR3 length: 16 amino acids. The germline V gene encodes CDR1 SGHVS and CDR2 FQNEAQ. The ends were cut back, 1 base at V and 5 bases at J, with 16 bases in the middle. CDR3 amino acids: CASSLGSGHSEDTQYF. In DNA form, the CDR3 reads TGTGCCAGCAGCTTAGGCAGCGGGCACTCAGAAGATACGCAGTATTTT.

This clonotype was observed many times. J is TRBJ2-7 and V is TRBV10-3; 11 positions match TRBD1. The length of the CDR3 is 16 residues. With 6 bases clipped from V and 4 bases from J, the junction kept 11 bases outside the gene matches. Germline CDR1 is ENHRY and CDR2 is SYGVKD. The CDR3 DNA reads as TGTGCCATCAGAGAGGAGGACAGGGGGCTATTTTACGAGCAGTACTTC. Translated: CAIREEDRGLFYEQYF.

This clonotype was seen just once. V is TRBV15 and J is TRBJ2-7, with D possibly being TRBD1 (5 bases). Per germline, CDR1 LNHNV and CDR2 YYDKDF (reference sequence). The CDR3 spans 16 residues. Trimming took 0 bases from V and 1 from J, leaving 13 bases between them. The CDR3 region is CATSREWARASYEQYF. In nucleotides, the CDR3 is TGTGCCACCAGCAGAGAATGGGCCAGGGCATCCTACGAGCAGTACTTC.

This clonotype was observed a few times. The V call is TRBV20-1, the J call TRBJ1-4; 8 nucleotides match TRBD1. The CDR3 is 11 residues long. Germline assignment: CDR1 DFQATT and CDR2 SNEGSKA (reference sequence). In DNA form, the CDR3 reads TGCAGCCTGGACAGGGATGAAAAACTGTTTTTT. This gives the protein CSLDRDEKLFF.

This chain joins TRBV3-1 and TRBJ1-2; D unclear. The V end was cut by 0 bases, the J end by 2 bases, with 13 bases between. The CDR3 totals 16 residues. Germline assignment: CDR1 LGHDT and CDR2 YNNKEL (reference sequence). The CDR3, as DNA: TGTGCCAGCAGCCAAGAGAGGGTCCAAGAGAACTATGGCTACACCTTC. Translating it yields CASSQERVQENYGYTF.

This chain joins TRBV15 and TRBJ1-1; 10 bases line up with TRBD1. Germline lookup yields CDR1 LNHNV and CDR2 YYDKDF (reference sequence). J gave up 7 bases and V 0 bases, and 11 bases lay outside the gene matches. The CDR3 length is 17 residues. The CDR3 DNA is TGTGCCACCAGCAGAGATGGCCCGGGGACAGGGGAGGATGAAGCTTTCTTT. Residues: CATSRDGPGTGEDEAFF.